This TCR beta chain derives from a study of T cell responses to AZD1222 COVID-19 vaccine. Study outcomes and limitations: At baseline, seropositivity was found in only a handful of AZD1222 recipients. Mapped onto spike, vaccine-associated CD4 TCRs spanned it and were dominant at 160-218 and 743-854. The donor cohort was predominantly white British with a female majority, and clonal diversity may have been underestimated. Sampling captured repertoires only after the peak T cell response.

This clone was counted once. Its matching antigen is unknown. The CDR3 spans 17 residues. V was clipped by 1 base and J by 3 bases; unmatched bases: 9. Germline CDR1 and CDR2: KGHSH and LQKENI. The assay was immunoSEQ multiplex PCR, and TCRdb's table has in-frame clones only and misses some. The repertoire holds just under 90,000 clones, around 89% seen once, with 5% to 6.5% in the top ten. The starting material was peripheral blood, obtained 28 days after the second AZD1222 dose. The receptor comes from an adult who received the AZD1222 COVID-19 vaccine. The chain couples TRBV18 to TRBJ1-2; TRBD1 aligns across 9 bases. CDR3 DNA: TGTGCCAGCTCACCACAAAAGGGACAGGGAGGGTACTATGGCTACACCTTC. Translated, it gives CASSPQKGQGGYYGYTF.